Below are 19 T cell receptor beta chains sequenced from a single sample in a study of blood T cell repertoires in COVID-19. The table came from immunoSEQ multiplex PCR; TCRdb's copy has only in-frame clones and leaves some out. The sample lists around 300,000 clones, 88% occurring once. What was sequenced was PBMCs or T cells enriched from blood (not recorded which). The receptors originated from a young man who had recovered from COVID-19.

The rearrangement links TRBV15 to TRBJ1-4, with a possible D match to TRBD1 (5 bases). There are 15 residues in the CDR3. With 1 base removed from V and 2 bases from J, the gap between germline ends came to 8 bases. The germline CDR1 and CDR2 sequences are LNHNV and YYDKDF (reference sequence). CDR3 amino acids: CATSRVPGTNEKLFF. The CDR3 nucleotides are TGTGCCACCAGCAGAGTTCCAGGGACTAATGAAAAACTGTTTTTT. Variable domain in full (rest from reference TRBV15 and TRBJ1-4): DAMVIQNPRYQVTQFGKPVTLSCSQTLNHNVMYWYQQKSSQAPKLLFHYYDKDFNNEADTPDNFQSRRPNTSFCFLDIRSPGLGDTAMYLCATSRVPGTNEKLFFGSGTQLSVL.

Written as DNA, the CDR3 is TGTGCCAGCTCACCGCGACAGGGGGACCACAATGAGCAGTTCTTC. It yields the protein CASSPRQGDHNEQFF. The chain combines TRBV18 with TRBJ2-1; TRBD1 matches 9 bases. Trimming took 3 bases from V and 5 from J; bases not matched to a gene: 5. Germline lookup yields CDR1 KGHSH and CDR2 LQKENI. This CDR3 has 15 amino acids.

The genes are TRBV13 and TRBJ2-5, with unresolved D. This CDR3 has 14 amino acids. Trimming shortened V by 2 bases and J by 0 bases, and 7 bases separated the two germline ends. CDR1 PRHDT and CDR2 FYEKMQ come from the germline V gene (reference sequence). The CDR3 DNA sequence: TGTGCCAGCAGCTTAACACGAAACCAAGAGACCCAGTACTTC. Translated, it gives CASSLTRNQETQYF.

The chain couples TRBV19 to TRBJ1-5; 8 nucleotides line up with TRBD1. The CDR3 runs to 16 residues. CDR1 is LNHDA and CDR2 is SQIVND in the germline V gene (reference sequence). V lost 6 bases to trimming and J lost 2 bases; unmatched junction nucleotides: 9. The CDR3 DNA follows: TGTGCCAGTAGAGTTCAGGGGGCCACAGGCAATCAGCCCCAGCATTTT. Translating gives CASRVQGATGNQPQHF.

The chain couples TRBV6-5 to TRBJ2-2; tentatively, D is TRBD2 (5 bases). Germline values: CDR1 MNHEY, CDR2 SVGAGI. This CDR3 is 15 amino acids long. V was pared by 4 bases and J by 5 bases, with 14 bases between. Written as DNA, the CDR3 is TGTGCCAGCAGTTCGACCTCCCGCGGGACCGGGGAGCTGTTTTTT. Amino acids: CASSSTSRGTGELFF.

V usage is TRBV28 and J usage is TRBJ1-2, with no clear D. This CDR3 is 13 amino acids long. Trimming stripped 3 bases from V and 3 bases from J, with 8 bases between. Germline V gene lookup returns CDR1 MDHEN and CDR2 SYDVKM. In DNA form, the CDR3 reads TGTGCCAGCAGTTTGGGCAGTTACTATGGCTACACCTTC. Translated, it gives CASSLGSYYGYTF.

The rearrangement joins TRBV5-1 to TRBJ2-5; perhaps TRBD1 as D (6 bases). Trimming removed 4 bases from V and 2 bases from J, with 9 bases in between. The germline gives CDR1 SGHRS, CDR2 YFSETQ. The CDR3 loop spans 13 amino acids. As DNA, the CDR3 is TGCGCCAGCAGCATGGACAGACAAGAGACCCAGTACTTC. Translating gives CASSMDRQETQYF.

CDR3 sequence: CASRGTSGPYEQYF. The CDR3 nucleotides read TGTGCCAGCCGAGGGACTAGCGGACCCTACGAGCAGTACTTC. The gene calls are TRBV2 and TRBJ2-7, with 11 bases lining up with TRBD2. This CDR3 region has 14 residues. The V segment lost 8 bases and the J segment 2 bases; nucleotides outside the gene matches: 5. Germline V gene data show CDR1 as SNHLY and CDR2 as FYNNEI.

This sequence joins TRBV7-9 and TRBJ2-7, with D uncertain. The CDR3 spans 14 residues. Trimming removed 1 base from V and 0 bases from J, with 7 bases in between. Germline V gives CDR1 SEHNR, CDR2 FQNEAQ (reference sequence). The chain's CDR3 is CASSLVGPSYEQYF. The CDR3 coding sequence is TGTGCCAGCAGCTTAGTGGGCCCCTCCTACGAGCAGTACTTC.

The V call is TRBV28, the J call TRBJ2-5; 8 nucleotides align to TRBD1. Germline trimming cut 4 bases from V and 5 bases from J; bases unmatched to any gene: 24. Germline assignment: CDR1 MDHEN and CDR2 SYDVKM. The CDR3 consists of 20 residues. As DNA, the CDR3 is TGTGCCAGCAGTTGGACCCTGCTGGTGGTTGTGTGGACAGGGAGGGAGACCCAGTACTTC. Amino acids: CASSWTLLVVVWTGRETQYF.

This chain joins TRBV11-3 and TRBJ2-5, with 8 bases that match TRBD1. Germline CDR1 and CDR2: SGHNT and YENEEA. The CDR3 is made up of 12 amino acids. Trimming cost V 5 bases and J 4 bases; bases outside gene matches: 0. The CDR3 spells CASSGQGETQYF. The CDR3 nucleotides read TGTGCCAGCAGCGGACAGGGAGAGACCCAGTACTTC.

As DNA, the CDR3 is TGTGCCAGCTCAGGGGGACAGGGTTCCTACGAGCAGTACTTC. It yields the protein CASSGGQGSYEQYF. The chain carries TRBV18 and TRBJ2-7, with TRBD1 identical over 9 bases. From germline, CDR1 is KGHSH and CDR2 LQKENI. The CDR3 has 14 residues. V shed 5 bases, J shed 1 base, and the junction held 3 bases outside the gene matches.

The chain is built from TRBV28 and TRBJ1-5; D may be TRBD1 (5 bases). V lost 6 bases and J 2 bases, leaving 14 bases between the germline ends. The CDR3 is 15 residues long. Looked up from germline, CDR1 is MDHEN and CDR2 is SYDVKM. The CDR3 sequence is CASSPRWGGNQPQHF. DNA for the CDR3: TGTGCCAGCAGCCCTCGGTGGGGCGGCAATCAGCCCCAGCATTTT.

V usage is TRBV7-7 and J usage is TRBJ2-7, with D perhaps TRBD2 (6 bases). The CDR3 contains 15 residues. The V gene lost 5 bases and the J gene lost 7 bases, with 21 bases spanning the gap. Germline lookup yields CDR1 SSHAT and CDR2 FNYEAQ (reference sequence). CDR3 DNA: TGTGCCAGCAGCCCAATCGGACTACCAGGCGGGGAGCAGTACTTC. It codes for CASSPIGLPGGEQYF.

This clone was observed a single time. The chain recombines TRBV2 with TRBJ1-5; 9 bases agree with TRBD1. CDR1 is SNHLY and CDR2 is FYNNEI in the germline V gene. This CDR3 region has 14 residues. J was trimmed by 5 bases and V by 4 bases; bases with no gene match: 3. CDR3 residues: CASSGDRGDQPQHF. DNA for the CDR3: TGTGCCAGCAGTGGCGACAGGGGGGATCAGCCCCAGCATTTT.

This chain joins TRBV18 and TRBJ1-2; 7 bases fit TRBD1. The CDR3 runs to 11 residues. Germline V gene sequence: CDR1 KGHSH, CDR2 LQKENI. The trim removed 7 bases at V and 4 bases at J, leaving 0 bases unmatched. DNA of the CDR3: TGTGCCAGCTGGGACAGCTATGGCTACACCTTC. This encodes CASWDSYGYTF.

This chain connects TRBV3-1 (or the pseudogene TRBV3-2) to TRBJ2-1, with a weak D call TRBD1 (6 bases). The CDR3 runs 16 residues. Germline values: CDR1 LGHDT, CDR2 YNNKEL (reference sequence). Trimming removed 4 bases at V and 4 bases at J, with 17 bases between. CDR3: CASSRRDRSLYNEQFF. DNA of the CDR3: TGTGCCAGCAGCCGCCGAGACAGGAGCCTATACAATGAGCAGTTCTTC.

The genes are TRBV7-6 and TRBJ1-2; weak D call: TRBD1 (5 bases). The ends were cut back, 5 bases at V and 8 bases at J, with 12 bases in the middle. This CDR3 is built from 12 residues. Germline CDR1 is SGHVS and CDR2 is FNYEAQ. The CDR3 bases are TGTGCCAGCAGCCCGGGACTTTTGGGCTACACCTTC. It is translated as CASSPGLLGYTF.

CDR3 nucleotide sequence: TGTGCCAGTAGTACCGGGCCGGGGAGGGACACTGAAGCTTTCTTT. Encoded protein: CASSTGPGRDTEAFF. The chain links TRBV19 to TRBJ1-1; D is uncertain. CDR3 length: 15 residues. V was shortened by 4 bases and J by 3 bases, with 15 bases between the two germline ends. Germline lookup yields CDR1 LNHDA and CDR2 SQIVND (reference sequence).